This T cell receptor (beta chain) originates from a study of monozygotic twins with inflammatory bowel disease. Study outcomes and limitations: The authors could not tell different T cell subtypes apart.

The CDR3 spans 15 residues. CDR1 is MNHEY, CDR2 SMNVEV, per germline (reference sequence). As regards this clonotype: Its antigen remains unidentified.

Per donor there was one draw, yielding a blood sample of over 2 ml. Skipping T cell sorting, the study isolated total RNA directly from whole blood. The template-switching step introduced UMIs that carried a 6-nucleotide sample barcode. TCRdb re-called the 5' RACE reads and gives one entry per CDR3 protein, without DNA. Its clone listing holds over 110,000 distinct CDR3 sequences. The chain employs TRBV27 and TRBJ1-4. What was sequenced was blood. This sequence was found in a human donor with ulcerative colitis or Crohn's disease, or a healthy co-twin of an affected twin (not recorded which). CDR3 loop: CASSLLGSDNEKLFF.